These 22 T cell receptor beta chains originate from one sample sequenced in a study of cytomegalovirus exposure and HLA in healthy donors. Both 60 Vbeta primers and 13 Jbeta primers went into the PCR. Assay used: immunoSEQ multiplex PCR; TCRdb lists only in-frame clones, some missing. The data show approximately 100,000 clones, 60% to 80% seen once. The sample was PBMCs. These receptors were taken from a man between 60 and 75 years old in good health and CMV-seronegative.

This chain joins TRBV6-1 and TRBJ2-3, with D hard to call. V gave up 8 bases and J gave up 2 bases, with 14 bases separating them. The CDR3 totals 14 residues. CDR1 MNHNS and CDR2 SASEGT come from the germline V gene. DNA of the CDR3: TGTGCCAGCGGGGAAGACTCTCACACAGATACGCAGTATTTT. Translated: CASGEDSHTDTQYF.

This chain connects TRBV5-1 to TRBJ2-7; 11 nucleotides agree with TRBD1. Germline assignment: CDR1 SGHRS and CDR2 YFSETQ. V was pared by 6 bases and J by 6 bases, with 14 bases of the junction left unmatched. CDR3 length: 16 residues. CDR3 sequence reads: CASTTRGTGGLSEQYF. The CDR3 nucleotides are TGCGCCAGCACCACCCGGGGGACAGGGGGTCTCTCCGAGCAGTACTTC.

The CDR3 sequence is CASSIGGGPEKLFF. The CDR3 coding sequence is TGTGCCAGTAGTATTGGCGGGGGACCCGAAAAACTGTTTTTT. V and J are TRBV19 and TRBJ1-4; D might be TRBD1 (5 bases). CDR3 length: 14 amino acids. Trimming pared 3 bases from V and 8 bases from J, leaving 13 bases between. In germline, CDR1 is LNHDA, CDR2 SQIVND (reference sequence).

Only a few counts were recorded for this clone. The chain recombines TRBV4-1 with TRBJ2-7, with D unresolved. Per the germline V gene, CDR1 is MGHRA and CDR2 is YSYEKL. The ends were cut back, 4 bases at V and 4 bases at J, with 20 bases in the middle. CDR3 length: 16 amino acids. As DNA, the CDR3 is TGCGCCAGCAGCCCCTATTCAGGTGGCACGCTATACGAGCAGTACTTC. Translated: CASSPYSGGTLYEQYF.

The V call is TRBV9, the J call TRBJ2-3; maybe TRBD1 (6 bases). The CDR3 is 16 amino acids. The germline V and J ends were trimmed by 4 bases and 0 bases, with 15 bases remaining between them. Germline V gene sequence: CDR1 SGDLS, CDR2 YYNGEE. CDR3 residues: CASSPTGTPSTDTQYF. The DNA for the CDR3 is TGTGCCAGCAGCCCAACCGGGACACCGAGCACAGATACGCAGTATTTT.

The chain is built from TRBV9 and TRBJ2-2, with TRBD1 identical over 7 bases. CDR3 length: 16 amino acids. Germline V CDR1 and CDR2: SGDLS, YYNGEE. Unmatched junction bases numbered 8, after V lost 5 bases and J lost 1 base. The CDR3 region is CASRGPGQRNTGELFF. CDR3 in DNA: TGTGCCAGCAGGGGGCCGGGACAGAGGAACACCGGGGAGCTGTTTTTT.

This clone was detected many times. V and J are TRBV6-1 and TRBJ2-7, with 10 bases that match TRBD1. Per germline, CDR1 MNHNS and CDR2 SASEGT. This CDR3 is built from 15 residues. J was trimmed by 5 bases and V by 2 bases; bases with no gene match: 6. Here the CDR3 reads CASSESGTGAHEQYF. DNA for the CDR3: TGTGCCAGCAGTGAATCCGGGACAGGGGCACACGAGCAGTACTTC.

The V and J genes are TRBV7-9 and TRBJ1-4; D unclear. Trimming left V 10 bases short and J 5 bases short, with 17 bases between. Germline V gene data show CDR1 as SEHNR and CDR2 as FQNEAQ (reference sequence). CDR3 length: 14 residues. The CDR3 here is CATSGGSLNEKLFF. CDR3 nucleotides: TGTGCCACCTCCGGAGGCAGTTTAAATGAAAAACTGTTTTTT.

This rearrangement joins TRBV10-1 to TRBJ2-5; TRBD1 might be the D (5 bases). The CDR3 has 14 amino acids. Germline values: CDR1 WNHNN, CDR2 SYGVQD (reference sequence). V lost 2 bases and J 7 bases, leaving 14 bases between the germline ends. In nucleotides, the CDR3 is TGCGCCAGCAGTGAGAATCCAGGGATGGCGACCCAGTACTTC. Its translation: CASSENPGMATQYF.

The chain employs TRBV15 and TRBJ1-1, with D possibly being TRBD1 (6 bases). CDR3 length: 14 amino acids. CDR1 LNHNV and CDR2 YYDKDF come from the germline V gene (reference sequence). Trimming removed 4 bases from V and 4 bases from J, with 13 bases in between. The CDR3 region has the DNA TGTGCCACCAGCATTCTGGGGGCTGGCACTGAAGCTTTCTTT. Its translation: CATSILGAGTEAFF. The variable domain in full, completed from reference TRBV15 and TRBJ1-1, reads DAMVIQNPRYQVTQFGKPVTLSCSQTLNHNVMYWYQQKSSQAPKLLFHYYDKDFNNEADTPDNFQSRRPNTSFCFLDIRSPGLGDTAMYLCATSILGAGTEAFFGQGTRLTVV.

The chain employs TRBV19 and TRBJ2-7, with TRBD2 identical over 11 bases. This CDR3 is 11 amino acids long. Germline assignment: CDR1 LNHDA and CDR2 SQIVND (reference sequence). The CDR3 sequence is CATSGGYEQYF. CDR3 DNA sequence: TGTGCTACTAGCGGGGGCTACGAGCAGTACTTC.

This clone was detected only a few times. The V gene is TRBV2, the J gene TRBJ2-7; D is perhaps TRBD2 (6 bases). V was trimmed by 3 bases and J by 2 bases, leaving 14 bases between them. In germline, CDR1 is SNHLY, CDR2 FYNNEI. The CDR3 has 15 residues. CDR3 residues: CASSETSPGPYEQYF. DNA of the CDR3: TGTGCCAGCAGTGAGACTAGTCCAGGCCCCTACGAGCAGTACTTC.

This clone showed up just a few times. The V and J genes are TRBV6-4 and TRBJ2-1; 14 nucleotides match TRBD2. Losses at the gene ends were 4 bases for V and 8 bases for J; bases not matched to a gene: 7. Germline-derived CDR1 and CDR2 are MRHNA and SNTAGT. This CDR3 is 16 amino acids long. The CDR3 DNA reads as TGTGCCAGCAGTGCGAGAGGACTAGCGGGAGGCTATGAGCAGTTCTTC. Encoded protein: CASSARGLAGGYEQFF.

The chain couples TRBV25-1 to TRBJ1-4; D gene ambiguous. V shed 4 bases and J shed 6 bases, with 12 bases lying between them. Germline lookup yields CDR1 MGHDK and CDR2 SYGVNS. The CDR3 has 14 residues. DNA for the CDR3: TGTGCCAGCAGTGGGCAGGTTGGGTATGAAAAACTGTTTTTT. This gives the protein CASSGQVGYEKLFF.

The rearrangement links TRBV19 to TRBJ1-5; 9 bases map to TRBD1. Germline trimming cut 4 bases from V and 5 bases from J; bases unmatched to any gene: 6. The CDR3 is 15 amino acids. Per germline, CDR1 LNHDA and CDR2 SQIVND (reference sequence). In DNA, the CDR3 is TGTGCCAGTAGTAGACTGACAGGGGGGGATCAGCCCCAGCATTTT. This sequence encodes CASSRLTGGDQPQHF. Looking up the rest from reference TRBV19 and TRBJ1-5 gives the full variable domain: DGGITQSPKYLFRKEGQNVTLSCEQNLNHDAMYWYRQDPGQGLRLIYYSQIVNDFQKGDIAEGYSVSREKKESFPLTVTSAQKNPTAFYLCASSRLTGGDQPQHFGDGTRLSIL.

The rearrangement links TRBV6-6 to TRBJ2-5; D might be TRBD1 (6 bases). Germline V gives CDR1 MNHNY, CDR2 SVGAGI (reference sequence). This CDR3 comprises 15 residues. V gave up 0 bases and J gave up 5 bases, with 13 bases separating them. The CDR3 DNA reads TGTGCCAGCAGTTACTCGATTCAGGGGTGGGAGACCCAGTACTTC. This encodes CASSYSIQGWETQYF.

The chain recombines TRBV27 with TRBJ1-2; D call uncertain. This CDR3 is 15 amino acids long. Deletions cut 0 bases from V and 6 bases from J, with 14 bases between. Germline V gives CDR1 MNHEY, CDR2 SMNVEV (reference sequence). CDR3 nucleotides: TGTGCCAGCAGTTTATCGCTAGGACGGCGGGATGGCTACACCTTC. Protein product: CASSLSLGRRDGYTF.

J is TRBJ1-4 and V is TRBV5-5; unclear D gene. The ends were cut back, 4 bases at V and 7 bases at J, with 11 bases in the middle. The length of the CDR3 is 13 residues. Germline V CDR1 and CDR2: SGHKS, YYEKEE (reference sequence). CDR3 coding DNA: TGTGCCAGCAGCGACGGGTGGAGTGAAAAACTGTTTTTT. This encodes CASSDGWSEKLFF. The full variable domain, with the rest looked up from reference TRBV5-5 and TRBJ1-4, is DAGVTQSPTHLIKTRGQQVTLRCSPISGHKSVSWYQQVLGQGPQFIFQYYEKEERGRGNFPDRFSARQFPNYSSELNVNALLLGDSALYLCASSDGWSEKLFFGSGTQLSVL.

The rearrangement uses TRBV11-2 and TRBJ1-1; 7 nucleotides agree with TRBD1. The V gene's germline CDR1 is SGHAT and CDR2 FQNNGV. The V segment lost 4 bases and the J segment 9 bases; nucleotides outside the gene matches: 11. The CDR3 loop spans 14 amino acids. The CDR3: CASSYTEGQPKAFF. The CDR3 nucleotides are TGTGCCAGCAGCTACACTGAGGGACAGCCCAAAGCTTTCTTT.

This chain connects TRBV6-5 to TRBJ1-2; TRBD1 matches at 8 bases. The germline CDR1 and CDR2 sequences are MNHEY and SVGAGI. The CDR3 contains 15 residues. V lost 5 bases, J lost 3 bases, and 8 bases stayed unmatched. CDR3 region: CASSRTGLGHYGYTF. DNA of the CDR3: TGTGCCAGCAGTCGGACAGGGCTCGGGCACTATGGCTACACCTTC.

The CDR3 reads CASSRGGTEAFF. The CDR3, as DNA: TGTGCCAGTAGTAGGGGGGGCACTGAAGCTTTCTTT. The gene calls are TRBV19 and TRBJ1-1; possibly TRBD1 for D (5 bases). CDR1 is LNHDA and CDR2 is SQIVND in the germline V gene (reference sequence). This CDR3 comprises 12 residues. Trimming took off 4 bases at V and 4 bases at J, with 7 bases between the two ends. The whole variable domain, filled in from reference TRBV19 and TRBJ1-1, reads DGGITQSPKYLFRKEGQNVTLSCEQNLNHDAMYWYRQDPGQGLRLIYYSQIVNDFQKGDIAEGYSVSREKKESFPLTVTSAQKNPTAFYLCASSRGGTEAFFGQGTRLTVV.

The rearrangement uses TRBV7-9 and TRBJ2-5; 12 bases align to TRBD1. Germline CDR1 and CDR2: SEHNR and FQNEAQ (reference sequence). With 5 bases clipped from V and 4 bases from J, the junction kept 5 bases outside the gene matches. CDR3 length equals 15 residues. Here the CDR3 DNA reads TGTGCCAGCAGCACGGGACAGGGGGCAATAGAGACCCAGTACTTC. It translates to CASSTGQGAIETQYF.